A selection of T cell receptor beta chains follows, all from one sample in a study of blood T cell repertoires in COVID-19. The protocol was immunoSEQ multiplex PCR, while the TCRdb copy is restricted to in-frame clones and leaves out a portion. The table shows 40,000 or so clones, with around 74% occurring only once. What was sequenced was peripheral blood. All receptors come from a man between 65 and 79 years old with acute or convalescent COVID-19. CDR3s include the opening cysteine and the closing phenylalanine or tryptophan. The D gene is left open where the match is weak.

TRBJ2-1 | NA | TRBV7-2 | CASSRLAEANEQFF
TRBJ2-4 | TRBD2 | TRBV2 | CASSGFSSGRAKNIQYF
TRBJ2-3 | NA | TRBV27 | CASSLSASTDTQYF
TRBJ2-5 | NA | TRBV7-7 | CASSLYQGGETQYF
TRBJ2-1 | NA | TRBV19 | CASSIGADQLF
TRBJ2-2 | NA | TRBV28 | CASSSRGGPTGELFF
TRBJ1-5 | TRBD1 | TRBV2 | CASSGTGEIQPQHF
TRBJ2-1 | TRBD2 | TRBV24-1 | CATSDLNRAGESYNEQFF
TRBJ1-3 | NA | TRBV7-2 | CASSLLAGVGNTIYF
TRBJ2-5 | TRBD1 | TRBV2 | CASRDRYTRETQYF
TRBJ1-2 | NA | TRBV24-1 | CATSLRGADGYTF
TRBJ1-1 | NA | TRBV5-4 | CASSSHINTEAFF
TRBJ2-7 | NA | TRBV6-5 | CASITGTSGSYEQYF
TRBJ1-4 | TRBD1 | TRBV28 | CASSPYGTGDGKLFF
TRBJ2-1 | NA | TRBV10-1 | CAREAAAPYNEQFF
TRBJ1-2 | TRBD1 | TRBV28 | CASSSRDRGHDGYTF
TRBJ1-2 | NA | TRBV28 | CASSLPGHPNYGYTF
TRBJ2-3 | NA | TRBV6-2/TRBV6-3 | CASSYSGAGTDTQYF
TRBJ1-2 | TRBD1 | TRBV19 | CASKSEDRYGGYTF
TRBJ2-7 | NA | TRBV7-9 | CASSWGGGNEQYF
TRBJ2-3 | TRBD2 | TRBV6-5 | CASSHLSGSADTQYF
TRBJ1-6 | NA | TRBV19 | CASSIGYNSPLHF
TRBJ2-5 | TRBD1 | TRBV6-6 | CASSQRDSQETQYF
TRBJ2-1 | TRBD2 | TRBV12-3/TRBV12-4 | CASRLAGEQFF
TRBJ1-5 | TRBD1 | TRBV6-6 | CASSYDRGRNQPQHF
TRBJ2-1 | TRBD2 | TRBV19 | CASSTAGGVGYNEQFF
TRBJ2-1 | TRBD2 | TRBV6-4 | CASSDSSGGPYNEQFF
TRBJ2-3 | NA | TRBV3-1/TRBV3-2 | CASAGGTPGGQYF
TRBJ2-1 | TRBD2 | TRBV28 | CASSVGLAGESSYNEQFF
TRBJ1-4 | NA | TRBV4-1 | CASSQDGEHPEKLFF
TRBJ2-2 | TRBD1 | TRBV28 | CASSLNRGLGELFF